This record looks at one T cell receptor (beta chain) sequence and its context. Looked up from germline, CDR1 is KGHSH and CDR2 is LQKENI. The V and J ends lost 3 bases and 2 bases respectively, with 7 bases between them. This CDR3 comprises 13 residues. This sample is part of a study of blood T cell repertoires in COVID-19. TCRdb's copy holds only in-frame clones and misses some; the assay was immunoSEQ multiplex PCR. This sample has tens of thousands of clones, with over 70% found just once. This clonotype was sampled from a woman between 45 and 65 years old with acute or convalescent COVID-19. What was sequenced was peripheral blood. V usage is TRBV18 and J usage is TRBJ1-1; D is perhaps TRBD1 (5 bases). The CDR3 sequence: CASSPDINTEAFF. CDR3 sequence (DNA): TGTGCCAGCTCACCGGACATCAACACTGAAGCTTTCTTT.